This passage covers 30 T cell receptor beta chains from one sample sequenced in a study of blood T cell repertoires in COVID-19. The table came from immunoSEQ multiplex PCR; TCRdb's copy has only in-frame clones and leaves some out. The sample lists some 220,000 clones; 83% were seen once. The sequencing input was peripheral blood. The source of these receptors is a human donor in a cohort sampled during active COVID-19.

The chain couples TRBV30 to TRBJ2-7; D gene uncertain. Germline CDR1 GTSNPN, CDR2 SVGIG (reference sequence). The V gene lost 2 bases and the J gene lost 4 bases, with 24 bases spanning the gap. CDR3 length: 17 amino acids. The chain's CDR3 is CAWSSLRFSGSRYEQYF. In nucleotides, the CDR3 is TGTGCCTGGAGTTCGCTCCGGTTTTCCGGGTCTAGATACGAGCAGTACTTC.

The chain employs TRBV11-2 and TRBJ2-1; a weak D match, TRBD2 (5 bases). The CDR3 is made up of 14 amino acids. V dropped 3 bases and J dropped 8 bases, with 14 bases sitting between them. Per germline, CDR1 SGHAT and CDR2 FQNNGV. The CDR3 DNA follows: TGTGCCAGCAGCTTCTCGGGGATAACAGATGAGCAGTTCTTC. It specifies CASSFSGITDEQFF.

The CDR3 loop is CSASWLAGGHEQFF. CDR3 sequence (DNA): TGCAGTGCTAGTTGGCTAGCGGGAGGCCATGAGCAGTTCTTC. The rearrangement links TRBV20-1 to TRBJ2-1; 11 bases agree with TRBD2. CDR3 length: 14 amino acids. The V gene's germline CDR1 is DFQATT and CDR2 SNEGSKA (reference sequence). V lost 3 bases to trimming and J lost 8 bases; unmatched junction nucleotides: 6.

V is TRBV5-1 and J is TRBJ2-6, with a possible D match to TRBD1 (6 bases). The CDR3 runs 15 residues. Trimming shortened V by 6 bases and J by 1 base, and 11 bases separated the two germline ends. Germline-derived CDR1 and CDR2 are SGHRS and YFSETQ. CDR3 nucleotide sequence: TGCGCCAGCAACAGGGTCGAGTCTGGGGCCAACGTCCTGACTTTC. Encoded protein: CASNRVESGANVLTF. Based on the CDR3 plus reference TRBV5-1 and TRBJ2-6, the full variable domain is KAGVTQTPRYLIKTRGQQVTLSCSPISGHRSVSWYQQTPGQGLQFLFEYFSETQRNKGNFPGRFSGRQFSNSRSEMNVSTLELGDSALYLCASNRVESGANVLTFGAGSRLTVL.

This chain joins TRBV27 and TRBJ2-5, with D perhaps matching TRBD1 (6 bases). Trimming pared 5 bases from V and 5 bases from J, leaving 18 bases between. The CDR3 length is 15 residues. The V gene's germline CDR1 is MNHEY and CDR2 SMNVEV (reference sequence). CDR3 sequence (DNA): TGTGCCAGCAGTGCGATACAGGGCCCGGTCGAGACCCAGTACTTC. Its protein is CASSAIQGPVETQYF.

This clone appeared a few times. This rearrangement joins TRBV6-1 to TRBJ1-3; D call uncertain. V was cut by 2 bases and J by 0 bases, with 14 bases left in between. Looked up from germline, CDR1 is MNHNS and CDR2 is SASEGT. CDR3 length equals 17 residues. CDR3 amino acids: CASSELYGGSSGNTIYF. The CDR3 DNA follows: TGTGCCAGCAGTGAACTCTACGGCGGTAGCTCTGGAAACACCATATATTTT.

This clone was counted many times. The J gene is TRBJ2-7, the V gene TRBV3-1 (or the pseudogene TRBV3-2); no definite D call. The CDR3 has 12 amino acids. Looked up from germline, CDR1 is LGHDT and CDR2 is YNNKEL (reference sequence). Trimming took off 1 base at V and 3 bases at J, with 4 bases between the two ends. The chain's CDR3 is CASSQVSYEQYF. The CDR3 nucleotides are TGTGCCAGCAGCCAAGTTAGCTACGAGCAGTACTTC.

This clone was seen once. The chain uses TRBV7-2 and TRBJ1-3; the D gene is possibly TRBD1 (5 bases). CDR1 is SGHTA, CDR2 FQGNSA, per germline. This CDR3 contains 18 residues. The V gene lost 3 bases and the J gene lost 0 bases, with 18 bases spanning the gap. CDR3 region: CASSFTRLTAGSGNTIYF. The CDR3 DNA follows: TGTGCCAGCAGCTTCACCCGTTTGACAGCCGGCTCTGGAAACACCATATATTTT.

The chain links TRBV3-1 (or the pseudogene TRBV3-2) to TRBJ1-6; D is uncertain. The CDR3 has 17 residues. Trimming took 8 bases from V and 2 from J, leaving 19 bases between them. The germline V gene has CDR1 LGHDT and CDR2 YNNKEL (reference sequence). CDR3 nucleotide sequence: TGTGCCAGCCGTAACTCACTAGCAACCACCTATAATTCACCCCTCCACTTT. This translates into CASRNSLATTYNSPLHF.

The chain joins TRBV7-9 to TRBJ2-1; 9 nucleotides match TRBD1. The CDR3 loop spans 15 amino acids. V shed 5 bases, J shed 5 bases, and the junction held 7 bases outside the gene matches. Germline-derived CDR1 and CDR2 are SEHNR and FQNEAQ (reference sequence). The CDR3 DNA follows: TGTGCCAGCAGCCAGGTGGGACAGGGCGACAATGAGCAGTTCTTC. It codes for CASSQVGQGDNEQFF.

In its sample, this clone was seen a few times. This chain joins TRBV28 and TRBJ1-5; TRBD1 might be the D (5 bases). The CDR3 loop spans 15 amino acids. V was clipped by 4 bases and J by 3 bases, with 13 bases between them. The germline V gene encodes CDR1 MDHEN and CDR2 SYDVKM. Here the CDR3 DNA reads TGTGCCAGCAGTTCCCATGACAGAGTCAATCAGCCCCAGCATTTT. Its translation: CASSSHDRVNQPQHF.

CDR3 protein: CATSLTGGSSYEQYF. DNA of the CDR3: TGTGCCACCAGTCTGACAGGGGGCAGCTCCTACGAGCAGTACTTC. This chain links TRBV24-1 with TRBJ2-7; 10 bases line up with TRBD1. This CDR3 is 15 amino acids long. J lost 0 bases, V lost 6 bases, and 4 bases had no gene match. Germline-derived CDR1 and CDR2 are KGHDR and SFDVKD.

This sequence joins TRBV12-5 and TRBJ2-7; TRBD1 agrees at 7 bases. CDR3 size: 13 residues. Per the germline V gene, CDR1 is LGHNT and CDR2 is FRNRAP. V lost 10 bases and J lost 3; bases outside the gene matches: 9. The CDR3 region has the DNA TGTGCTATTAGGGTGACAGGGAGCTACGAGCAGTACTTC. It codes for CAIRVTGSYEQYF.

The V and J genes are TRBV5-6 and TRBJ1-6; no firm D call. Trimming removed 4 bases at V and 8 bases at J, with 10 bases between. Germline loops: CDR1 SGHDT, CDR2 YYEEEE. This CDR3 region has 13 residues. The CDR3 region has the DNA TGTGCCAGCAGCGGGAGGTGGGATTCACCCCTCCACTTT. As protein: CASSGRWDSPLHF.

This clone was found many times. J is TRBJ1-1 and V is TRBV6-5, with TRBD1 matching over 9 bases. Germline V gene data show CDR1 as MNHEY and CDR2 as SVGAGI. V shed 6 bases and J 3 bases; nucleotides not matched to a gene: 2. The CDR3 contains 13 residues. The CDR3 coding sequence is TGTGCCAGCAGAACAGGGGGCTACACTGAAGCTTTCTTT. This encodes CASRTGGYTEAFF.

V and J are TRBV6-6 and TRBJ1-3; D is uncertain. The CDR3 covers 14 residues. V was cut by 7 bases and J by 4 bases, with 14 bases left in between. CDR1 and CDR2 from the germline V gene are MNHNY and SVGAGI (reference sequence). The CDR3 is CASIPGGWGNTIYF. DNA of the CDR3: TGTGCCAGCATTCCCGGCGGGTGGGGAAACACCATATATTTT.

J is TRBJ2-1 and V is TRBV11-2; TRBD2 matches at 10 bases. The junction had 5 bases not matched to a gene; V was cut back by 5 bases and J by 1 base. CDR3 length equals 16 residues. Germline lookup yields CDR1 SGHAT and CDR2 FQNNGV. The CDR3 DNA reads TGTGCCAGCAGCGCCCGGACTAGCGGTTCCTACAATGAGCAGTTCTTC. Amino acid sequence: CASSARTSGSYNEQFF.

The chain couples TRBV6-5 to TRBJ1-2; D may be TRBD1 (5 bases). CDR1 MNHEY and CDR2 SVGAGI come from the germline V gene. The CDR3 covers 14 residues. Trimming left V 2 bases short and J 2 bases short, with 9 bases between. The CDR3 DNA sequence: TGTGCCAGCAGTTACAGTCGGACAAACTATGGCTACACCTTC. Protein product: CASSYSRTNYGYTF.

This clone has a handful of counts. This chain uses TRBV29-1 with TRBJ1-4, with D uncertain. Between the trimmed V and J ends, which lost 7 bases and 8 bases, there was a span of 14 bases. The CDR3 has 12 amino acids. The germline V gene has CDR1 SQVTM and CDR2 ANQGSEA. CDR3 in amino acids: CSAYGEREKLFF. The CDR3 coding sequence is TGCAGCGCCTATGGGGAGCGCGAAAAACTGTTTTTT. The full variable domain, with the rest looked up from reference TRBV29-1 and TRBJ1-4, is SAVISQKPSRDICQRGTSLTIQCQVDSQVTMMFWYRQQPGQSLTLIATANQGSEATYESGFVIDKFPISRPNLTFSTLTVSNMSPEDSSIYLCSAYGEREKLFFGSGTQLSVL.

This clone was counted once. The CDR3 region is CASSSGRGDGETQYF. CDR3 DNA sequence: TGCGCCAGCAGCTCCGGGAGGGGAGACGGAGAGACCCAGTACTTC. The chain carries TRBV5-1 and TRBJ2-5, with 8 bases lining up with TRBD2. V lost 3 bases to trimming and J lost 4 bases; unmatched junction nucleotides: 8. The CDR3 is 15 residues long. The germline gives CDR1 SGHRS, CDR2 YFSETQ.

The gene calls are TRBV18 and TRBJ2-2; 9 bases are shared with TRBD2. Unmatched junction bases numbered 4, after V lost 3 bases and J lost 5 bases. CDR1 and CDR2 from the germline V gene are KGHSH and LQKENI. CDR3 length equals 15 residues. The CDR3 coding sequence is TGTGCCAGCTCACCCACTAGCGGGTCGACCGGGGAGCTGTTTTTT. It is translated as CASSPTSGSTGELFF.

The chain combines TRBV11-2 with TRBJ2-5; D remains unclear. Germline V gene lookup returns CDR1 SGHAT and CDR2 FQNNGV. The length of the CDR3 is 15 residues. Trimming shortened V by 5 bases and J by 7 bases, and 20 bases separated the two germline ends. The DNA for the CDR3 is TGTGCCAGCAGCCCCTTTCCCCGGGTCCCTTGGACCCAGTACTTC. Its protein product is CASSPFPRVPWTQYF.

The chain links TRBV6-4 to TRBJ2-1, with TRBD1 identical over 7 bases. After removal of 3 bases from V and 6 bases from J, the junction contained 5 bases not matched to a gene. The CDR3 is made up of 14 amino acids. Germline values: CDR1 MRHNA, CDR2 SNTAGT. This CDR3 reads CASSEWTGINEQFF. For the CDR3, the DNA is TGTGCCAGCAGTGAATGGACAGGAATCAATGAGCAGTTCTTC.

The J gene is TRBJ2-2, the V gene TRBV5-6; D is uncertain. Germline values: CDR1 SGHDT, CDR2 YYEEEE. The V end was cut by 2 bases, the J end by 0 bases, with 14 bases between. The CDR3 has 17 residues. The CDR3 DNA reads as TGTGCCAGCAGCTTCACTACGACGGCTACGAACACCGGGGAGCTGTTTTTT. This gives the protein CASSFTTTATNTGELFF. The full variable domain, in which reference TRBV5-6 and TRBJ2-2 provide the parts outside the CDR3, is DAGVTQSPTHLIKTRGQQVTLRCSPKSGHDTVSWYQQALGQGPQFIFQYYEEEERQRGNFPDRFSGHQFPNYSSELNVNALLLGDSALYLCASSFTTTATNTGELFFGEGSRLTVL.

The chain employs TRBV6-5 and TRBJ1-2; 10 nucleotides match TRBD1. Germline lookup yields CDR1 MNHEY and CDR2 SVGAGI. The CDR3 has 14 residues. V was clipped by 5 bases and J by 9 bases; unmatched bases: 9. CDR3 sequence: CASSRGQGHSSYTF. The CDR3 DNA is TGTGCCAGCAGTAGGGGACAGGGGCATAGTAGCTACACCTTC.

The chain links TRBV5-8 to TRBJ2-5; D perhaps matches TRBD2 (6 bases). From germline, CDR1 is SGHTS and CDR2 YDEGEE. This CDR3 spans 15 amino acids. With 3 bases removed from V and 1 base from J, the gap between germline ends came to 13 bases. CDR3 DNA sequence: TGTGCCAGCAGCTACTTCCTGGGGGGCCAAGAGACCCAGTACTTC. Protein sequence: CASSYFLGGQETQYF.

V is TRBV6-6 and J is TRBJ1-5; a weak D match, TRBD1 (6 bases). CDR3 size: 18 residues. Germline lookup yields CDR1 MNHNY and CDR2 SVGAGI (reference sequence). V was cut by 5 bases and J by 0 bases, with 20 bases left in between. CDR3 DNA: TGTGCCAGCAGTCCCTCGACAGGTGTGGGCTATAGCAATCAGCCCCAGCATTTT. It encodes CASSPSTGVGYSNQPQHF.

This clone was detected ten times or more. The chain has TRBV6-6 and TRBJ2-5; D call uncertain. The length of the CDR3 is 13 residues. In germline, CDR1 is MNHNY, CDR2 SVGAGI (reference sequence). Trimming pared 7 bases from V and 1 base from J, leaving 10 bases between. This CDR3 is CASNNPPQETQYF. Written as DNA, the CDR3 is TGTGCCAGCAACAACCCCCCCCAAGAGACCCAGTACTTC.

V gene TRBV27 combines with J gene TRBJ2-1; D is perhaps TRBD2 (5 bases). This CDR3 region has 17 residues. V was pared by 4 bases and J by 2 bases, with 18 bases between. Looked up from germline, CDR1 is MNHEY and CDR2 is SMNVEV (reference sequence). Here the CDR3 DNA reads TGTGCCAGCAGTTCCCCCCGGGGTCTTTCCCCCTACAATGAGCAGTTCTTC. Protein: CASSSPRGLSPYNEQFF.

This clone is a singleton in its sample. The chain has TRBV5-1 and TRBJ2-7, with D possibly being TRBD2 (6 bases). The CDR3 covers 14 residues. The germline CDR1 and CDR2 sequences are SGHRS and YFSETQ. Trimming shortened V by 4 bases and J by 2 bases, and 13 bases separated the two germline ends. Here the CDR3 reads CASSTGVATYEQYF. Here the CDR3 DNA reads TGCGCCAGCAGCACGGGGGTGGCTACCTACGAGCAGTACTTC.